Below are 2 T cell receptor beta chains sequenced from a single sample in a study of Ad26.COV2.S vaccination and SARS-CoV-2 variants. Regarding treatment: 15 to 20 received Ad26.COV2.S at low or high dose, single or two shots; several received placebo; per-sample allocation not given. Material that was analyzed had been drawn on day 63 after the first vaccine or placebo injection. Sequencing was performed with immunoSEQ multiplex PCR; in TCRdb, only in-frame clones are kept and a portion is missing. The table shows about 480,000 clones, with approximately 90% occurring only once. This specimen was peripheral blood, taken in a trial of Ad26.COV2.S vaccine versus placebo. Every receptor here comes from a person aged 18 to 65 who received the Ad26.COV2.S COVID-19 vaccine or a placebo.

Note on this clone: Other DNA sequences from this sample encode an identical CDR3 as well. This sequence joins TRBV5-1 and TRBJ2-5; the match to TRBD1 covers 8 bases. Trimming removed 2 bases from V and 4 bases from J; junction bases left unmatched: 4. Germline V gene lookup returns CDR1 SGHRS and CDR2 YFSETQ. The CDR3 totals 14 residues. Written as DNA, the CDR3 is TGCGCCAGCAGCTTAGGACAGGGTGGAGAGACCCAGTACTTC. It encodes CASSLGQGGETQYF.

The table lists this clone with a count of one. Written as DNA, the CDR3 is TGCGCCAGCAGCCTCGATTGGGGGGTGAGCCCTGAAGCTTTCTTT. Translating gives CASSLDWGVSPEAFF. The chain has TRBV5-1 and TRBJ1-1; D may be TRBD1 (5 bases). V was trimmed by 4 bases and J by 6 bases, leaving 19 bases between them. Germline values: CDR1 SGHRS, CDR2 YFSETQ. The CDR3 runs 15 residues.